This T cell receptor (beta chain) comes out of a study of CD8+ T cells in alopecia areata. General study points: Scalp clonality and expanded CD8+ clones among the top 100 were significantly decreased by tofacitinib.

The sample holds a few counts of this clone. Its antigen is unknown. Treatment: oral pan-JAK inhibitor, 5-10 mg twice daily. It was cDNA, reverse transcribed from extracted RNA, that served as the sequencing template. TCRdb keeps only in-frame clones here, not all; method: immunoSEQ multiplex PCR. The sample yields a few hundred thousand clones, more than 30% seen once. The germline V gene encodes CDR1 MNHEY and CDR2 SMNVEV (reference sequence). Trimming cost V 8 bases and J 0 bases, with 10 bases left between them. CDR3 size: 13 residues. The material sequenced was CD4+ T cells sorted from blood, taken around week 30, from a patient treated with tofacitinib. The V and J genes are TRBV27 and TRBJ1-1; D remains unclear. This TCR was recovered from a human donor with alopecia areata. The CDR3 region is CASQRKMNTEAFF. The CDR3, as DNA: TGTGCCAGCCAGAGGAAGATGAACACTGAAGCTTTCTTT.